The entry that follows covers one T cell receptor beta chain sequence. This entry is derived from a study of control samples from healthy donors and cancer patients. Sequencing was performed with immunoSEQ multiplex PCR; in TCRdb, only in-frame clones are kept and a portion is missing. The sample records about 160,000 clones, about 90% being singletons. Losses at the gene ends were 8 bases for V and 3 bases for J; bases not matched to a gene: 7. The CDR3 totals 14 residues. From germline, CDR1 is SGHRS and CDR2 YFSETQ. This sequence originates from a man under 40 in good health. The gene calls are TRBV5-1 and TRBJ2-7, with TRBD1 identical over 11 bases. Sequencing was carried out using blood. The CDR3 here is CASNPGTGGYEQYF. The CDR3 bases are TGCGCCAGTAATCCCGGGACAGGGGGCTACGAGCAGTACTTC. The whole variable domain, filled in from reference TRBV5-1 and TRBJ2-7, reads KAGVTQTPRYLIKTRGQQVTLSCSPISGHRSVSWYQQTPGQGLQFLFEYFSETQRNKGNFPGRFSGRQFSNSRSEMNVSTLELGDSALYLCASNPGTGGYEQYFGPGTRLTVT.